These 17 T cell receptor beta chains share one sample of origin, sequenced in a study of T-cell reconstitution after alpha-beta-depleted transplantation in children. Molecular barcoding with unique molecular identifiers was used for the TCRbeta library. TCRdb passed the PCR reads through MiXCR, listing each CDR3 protein once. The table lists approximately 400,000 distinct CDR3 sequences, roughly a tenth of them singletons, with roughly 5.1% in the top ten. Sequencing used PBMCs from the stem cell graft donor, obtained from the stem cell graft. Every receptor here comes from a human donor who donated a stem cell graft to a child with acute myeloid leukemia.

This clonotype has more than one count but fewer than ten. The chain couples TRBV6-1 to TRBJ1-2; perhaps TRBD1 as D (6 bases). V was trimmed by 6 bases and J by 2 bases, leaving 10 bases between them. Germline assignment: CDR1 MNHNS and CDR2 SASEGT. The CDR3 runs 13 residues. The CDR3: CASRTTGNYGYTF. DNA for the CDR3: TGTGCCAGCAGAACGACAGGCAACTATGGCTACACCTTC.

The rearrangement links TRBV6-5 to TRBJ1-5; D may be TRBD1 (5 bases). Germline V gene data show CDR1 as MNHEY and CDR2 as SVGAGI. The ends were cut back, 4 bases at V and 6 bases at J, with 16 bases in the middle. The CDR3 is 15 amino acids. The CDR3: CASSSFETDGQPQHF. In DNA form, the CDR3 reads TGTGCCAGCAGTTCCTTCGAGACAGATGGTCAGCCCCAGCATTTT.

The rearrangement uses TRBV12-3 or TRBV12-4 and TRBJ2-3; D gene uncertain. Trimming cost V 6 bases and J 3 bases, with 16 bases left between them. The CDR3 spans 15 residues. The CDR3 protein is CASRRCGVFTDTQYF. The CDR3 DNA reads TGTGCCAGCAGGAGGTGTGGTGTTTTTACAGATACGCAGTATTTT.

The V and J genes are TRBV7-8 and TRBJ2-1; 7 bases match TRBD1. Trimming took 5 bases from V and 5 from J; bases not matched to a gene: 15. The V gene's germline CDR1 is SGHVS and CDR2 FQNEAQ. This CDR3 comprises 17 residues. This CDR3 reads CASSLYLFRDRHNEQFF. In DNA, the CDR3 is TGTGCCAGCAGCCTTTACTTATTCCGGGACAGACACAATGAGCAGTTCTTC.

The chain recombines TRBV20-1 with TRBJ1-2; D unresolved. The germline V gene has CDR1 DFQATT and CDR2 SNEGSKA (reference sequence). CDR3 size: 15 residues. Trimming shortened V by 3 bases and J by 8 bases, and 22 bases separated the two germline ends. The CDR3 DNA follows: TGCAGTGCTAGCCCCTTCAACGGGAAATCTAGGGGCTACACCTTC. Its protein is CSASPFNGKSRGYTF.

Turning to this clonotype: At one end, the junction sequence differs from germline, possibly due to a read error. This chain connects TRBV5-5 to TRBJ1-4; TRBD1 agrees at 7 bases. This CDR3 has 15 residues. Germline V lookup: CDR1 SGHKS, CDR2 YYEKEE (reference sequence). DNA of the CDR3: TGTGCCAGCAGCTGGGGTCCAGGGGGGAGCGAAAAACTGTTTTTC. The encoded protein is CASSWGPGGSEKLFF.

This clonotype showed up just a few times. The chain uses TRBV5-1 and TRBJ1-6; D gene ambiguous. Per the germline V gene, CDR1 is SGHRS and CDR2 is YFSETQ. The CDR3 contains 16 residues. The V end lost 0 bases, the J end lost 0 bases, and 7 bases lay between the germline ends. CDR3 nucleotides: TGCGCCAGCAGCTTGGAAGGGAGCTCCTATAATTCACCCCTCCACTTT. Protein sequence: CASSLEGSSYNSPLHF.

CDR3 loop: CASSVSGGPSDTQYF. In DNA, the CDR3 is TGTGCCAGCAGCGTATCGGGAGGGCCTTCGGATACGCAGTATTTT. The chain couples TRBV9 to TRBJ2-3; 8 bases align to TRBD2. The V and J ends lost 1 base and 6 bases, in that order; junction bases with no gene match: 7. The germline V gene encodes CDR1 SGDLS and CDR2 YYNGEE. There are 15 residues in the CDR3.

This clonotype was counted at least ten times. The V gene is TRBV20-1, the J gene TRBJ2-7; no firm D call. The CDR3 is 14 residues long. Looked up from germline, CDR1 is DFQATT and CDR2 is SNEGSKA (reference sequence). V was clipped by 5 bases and J by 1 base, with 15 bases between them. The CDR3 reads CSAAPPERSYEQYF. The CDR3 DNA sequence: TGCAGTGCTGCCCCCCCGGAGCGTTCCTACGAGCAGTACTTC.

A few counts support this clonotype. V is TRBV29-1 and J is TRBJ2-5, with 8 bases aligning to TRBD2. V lost 1 base, J lost 7 bases, and 8 bases stayed unmatched. CDR3 length equals 14 residues. Germline V gives CDR1 SQVTM, CDR2 ANQGSEA. The CDR3 is CSVEGASGPGTQYF. The CDR3 DNA is TGCAGCGTTGAAGGGGCTAGCGGGCCTGGGACCCAGTACTTC.

The chain combines TRBV11-2 with TRBJ2-1, with no clear D. Germline CDR1 and CDR2: SGHAT and FQNNGV. The CDR3 spans 14 residues. Trimming took off 0 bases at V and 7 bases at J, with 10 bases between the two ends. The CDR3 region has the DNA TGTGCCAGCAGCTTAGATCGAGTTAGAAATGAGCAGTTCTTC. Protein: CASSLDRVRNEQFF. Variable domain in full (rest from reference TRBV11-2 and TRBJ2-1): EAGVAQSPRYKIIEKRQSVAFWCNPISGHATLYWYQQILGQGPKLLIQFQNNGVVDDSQLPKDRFSAERLKGVDSTLKIQPAKLEDSAVYLCASSLDRVRNEQFFGPGTRLTVL.

The rearrangement joins TRBV6-1 to TRBJ2-2; TRBD2 aligns across 11 bases. Per the germline V gene, CDR1 is MNHNS and CDR2 is SASEGT. Trimming cost V 4 bases and J 6 bases; bases outside gene matches: 4. This CDR3 contains 15 residues. The CDR3 coding sequence is TGTGCCAGCAGTGCAACTAGCGGGGGATCCGGGGAGCTGTTTTTT. It encodes CASSATSGGSGELFF.

This clonotype was seen at least ten times. The CDR3 DNA reads TGTGCCATCAGTGATCCCGGAACGACGGAGACCCAGTACTTC. Translation gives CAISDPGTTETQYF. The chain combines TRBV10-3 with TRBJ2-5; D gene ambiguous. In germline, CDR1 is ENHRY, CDR2 SYGVKD. The V gene lost 3 bases and the J gene lost 5 bases, with 13 bases spanning the gap. The CDR3 has 14 residues.

This clonotype was seen more than once but under ten times. The J gene is TRBJ1-2, the V gene TRBV5-1; D is perhaps TRBD1 (5 bases). CDR1 and CDR2 from the germline V gene are SGHRS and YFSETQ. The CDR3 has 13 residues. V was clipped by 2 bases and J by 3 bases, with 8 bases between them. In nucleotides, the CDR3 is TGCGCCAGCAGCTTTAGAGGGGACTATGGCTACACCTTC. It is translated as CASSFRGDYGYTF.

This clonotype came up a few times. The chain is built from TRBV2 and TRBJ1-3; a possible D gene is TRBD1 (6 bases). The CDR3 consists of 15 residues. Germline loops: CDR1 SNHLY, CDR2 FYNNEI. The V end was cut by 7 bases, the J end by 0 bases, with 13 bases between. The CDR3 DNA follows: TGTGCCAGCAATGGGGGGACACTCTCTGGAAACACCATATATTTT. Protein product: CASNGGTLSGNTIYF.

The CDR3 bases are TGTGCCAGCAGCTTAGAGTTTGGCGGGAGGCGGGATGAGCAGTTCTTC. It encodes CASSLEFGGRRDEQFF. This chain connects TRBV7-2 to TRBJ2-1; 8 nucleotides match TRBD2. Germline values: CDR1 SGHTA, CDR2 FQGNSA. The V segment lost 1 base and the J segment 8 bases; nucleotides outside the gene matches: 10. CDR3 length equals 16 residues. The variable domain in full, with the rest retrieved from reference TRBV7-2 and TRBJ2-1, is GAGVSQSPSNKVTEKGKDVELRCDPISGHTALYWYRQSLGQGLEFLIYFQGNSAPDKSGLPSDRFSAERTGGSVSTLTIQRTQQEDSAVYLCASSLEFGGRRDEQFFGPGTRLTVL.

This clonotype was counted a few times. This sequence joins TRBV27 and TRBJ2-5; either TRBD1 or TRBD2 may supply D (5 bases each). CDR3 length: 12 amino acids. The germline V gene encodes CDR1 MNHEY and CDR2 SMNVEV (reference sequence). Trimming removed 5 bases from V and 5 bases from J, with 9 bases in between. The CDR3 spells CASSRDPETQYF. CDR3 sequence (DNA): TGTGCCAGCAGTCGGGACCCCGAGACCCAGTACTTC.